Listed here are 31 T cell receptor beta chains from one sample, sequenced in a study of technical replicates of blood from a handful of donors. Sequencing used immunoSEQ multiplex PCR; TCRdb keeps in-frame clones, though not all of them. The sample yields about 70,000 clones, 90% to 95% seen once. Sequencing was carried out using PBMCs. The receptors come from a human donor in good health. Some clones in this sample may be carry-over from other donors' samples.

The chain joins TRBV20-1 to TRBJ1-1; TRBD1 might be the D (6 bases). Germline CDR1 and CDR2: DFQATT and SNEGSKA (reference sequence). The ends were cut back, 2 bases at V and 6 bases at J, with 7 bases in the middle. The CDR3 has 11 amino acids. CDR3 in amino acids: CSARKGAEAFF. The CDR3 DNA reads TGCAGTGCTAGAAAGGGGGCTGAAGCTTTCTTT.

V and J are TRBV9 and TRBJ2-3; 7 bases are a match to TRBD1. Germline values: CDR1 SGDLS, CDR2 YYNGEE. J lost 2 bases, V lost 3 bases, and 6 bases had no gene match. The CDR3 consists of 15 residues. The CDR3 loop reads CASSGGQYDTDTQYF. The CDR3 nucleotides read TGTGCCAGCAGCGGGGGACAGTACGACACAGATACGCAGTATTTT.

V usage is TRBV6-4 and J usage is TRBJ2-7; possible D gene TRBD2, 6 bases. V lost 6 bases and J lost 0, with 15 bases in between. This CDR3 is built from 15 residues. Germline V gene data show CDR1 as MRHNA and CDR2 as SNTAGT. The CDR3 sequence: CASSMWGRSSYEQYF. CDR3 DNA sequence: TGTGCCAGCAGCATGTGGGGGAGGAGCTCCTACGAGCAGTACTTC.

J is TRBJ1-4 and V is TRBV5-6, with a tentative D call TRBD1 (5 bases). Germline assignment: CDR1 SGHDT and CDR2 YYEEEE. V lost 2 bases, J lost 5 bases, and 13 bases lay in between. The length of the CDR3 is 15 residues. The CDR3 is CASSFIGGMNEKLFF. The CDR3 DNA sequence: TGTGCCAGCAGCTTTATTGGGGGGATGAATGAAAAACTGTTTTTT.

The V and J genes are TRBV13 and TRBJ2-1, with D maybe TRBD2 (6 bases). Looked up from germline, CDR1 is PRHDT and CDR2 is FYEKMQ (reference sequence). This CDR3 contains 16 residues. The ends were cut back, 4 bases at V and 7 bases at J, with 20 bases in the middle. This CDR3 reads CASSSPGTGILNEQFF. CDR3 in DNA: TGTGCCAGCAGCTCGCCTGGGACTGGTATACTGAATGAGCAGTTCTTC. The full variable domain, its missing parts supplied by reference TRBV13 and TRBJ2-1, is AAGVIQSPRHLIKEKRETATLKCYPIPRHDTVYWYQQGPGQDPQFLISFYEKMQSDKGSIPDRFSAQQFSDYHSELNMSSLELGDSALYFCASSSPGTGILNEQFFGPGTRLTVL.

CDR3 nucleotide sequence: TGCGCCAGCAGCCCTAGCGGGGACCAAGAGACCCAGTACTTC. The encoded protein is CASSPSGDQETQYF. The rearrangement links TRBV5-1 to TRBJ2-5, with 9 positions matching TRBD2. The CDR3 length is 14 residues. CDR1 is SGHRS and CDR2 is YFSETQ in the germline V gene. V was clipped by 4 bases and J by 0 bases; unmatched bases: 1. Supplemented by reference TRBV5-1 and TRBJ2-5, the full variable domain reads KAGVTQTPRYLIKTRGQQVTLSCSPISGHRSVSWYQQTPGQGLQFLFEYFSETQRNKGNFPGRFSGRQFSNSRSEMNVSTLELGDSALYLCASSPSGDQETQYFGPGTRLLVL.

The DNA of the CDR3 is TGTGCCAGCAGCGTCACTAGCGGCACCTCCTACGAGCAGTACTTC. Translation gives CASSVTSGTSYEQYF. V and J are TRBV5-4 and TRBJ2-7; TRBD2 agrees at 8 bases. The CDR3 is 15 amino acids. The germline V gene encodes CDR1 SGHNT and CDR2 YYREEE (reference sequence). Unmatched junction bases numbered 6, after V lost 4 bases and J lost 0 bases.

This clone counts as medium-sized. Other nucleotide sequences in the sample specify the same CDR3. The chain is built from TRBV4-3 and TRBJ2-1; 11 bases match TRBD2. V trimming: 3 bases; J trimming: 2 bases; junction bases outside the gene matches: 0. The CDR3 loop spans 15 amino acids. Germline V gives CDR1 LGHNA, CDR2 YSLEER. The CDR3 nucleotides read TGCGCCAGCAGCCAGACTAGCGGGGCCTACAATGAGCAGTTCTTC. The encoded protein is CASSQTSGAYNEQFF.

The rearrangement joins TRBV29-1 to TRBJ1-1; D is ambiguous. The CDR3 has 13 amino acids. The V end lost 4 bases, the J end lost 4 bases, and 13 bases lay between the germline ends. CDR1 and CDR2 from the germline V gene are SQVTM and ANQGSEA. CDR3 bases: TGCAGCGTTGCTTGGAGGGAGGGCACTGAAGCTTTCTTT. It encodes CSVAWREGTEAFF.

The chain joins TRBV4-2 to TRBJ2-1, with 8 bases fitting TRBD2. CDR3 length equals 17 residues. Germline V gene lookup returns CDR1 LGHNA and CDR2 YNFKEQ. Trimming cost V 0 bases and J 5 bases; bases outside gene matches: 9. Here the CDR3 DNA reads TGTGCCAGCAGCCAAGAGTTCGCTAGCGGGCCCGACAATGAGCAGTTCTTC. It encodes CASSQEFASGPDNEQFF.

DNA of the CDR3: TGTGCCAGCAGCTTAGACGCGACAGTTGTTGGTGGCTACACCTTC. It translates to CASSLDATVVGGYTF. The genes are TRBV7-9 and TRBJ1-2; perhaps TRBD1 as D (5 bases). The ends were cut back, 1 base at V and 7 bases at J, with 16 bases in the middle. This CDR3 region has 15 residues. In germline, CDR1 is SEHNR, CDR2 FQNEAQ (reference sequence).

The count of this clone is one. The chain uses TRBV29-1 and TRBJ2-3; the match to TRBD2 covers 8 bases. Germline CDR1 and CDR2: SQVTM and ANQGSEA. V gave up 4 bases and J gave up 2 bases; unmatched junction bases: 5. This CDR3 spans 14 amino acids. The CDR3 DNA reads TGCAGCGTTGGGACGGGGGGGTACACAGATACGCAGTATTTT. Protein product: CSVGTGGYTDTQYF.

The chain employs TRBV6-5 and TRBJ2-1; TRBD2 agrees at 7 bases. V lost 0 bases to trimming and J lost 6 bases; unmatched junction nucleotides: 8. This CDR3 is built from 16 residues. Germline CDR1 reads MNHEY; CDR2 reads SVGAGI. The CDR3 protein is CASSYSRDYLINEQFF. CDR3 nucleotide sequence: TGTGCCAGCAGTTACTCCCGGGACTACCTAATCAATGAGCAGTTCTTC.

This chain links TRBV5-1 with TRBJ2-5; D might be TRBD2 (6 bases). Germline lookup yields CDR1 SGHRS and CDR2 YFSETQ. This CDR3 comprises 14 residues. Trimming stripped 3 bases from V and 5 bases from J, with 14 bases between. Here the CDR3 DNA reads TGCGCCAGCAGCTGGACTCGCGGGGCGGAGACCCAGTACTTC. Its protein is CASSWTRGAETQYF. Filled out from reference TRBV5-1 and TRBJ2-5, the complete variable domain reads KAGVTQTPRYLIKTRGQQVTLSCSPISGHRSVSWYQQTPGQGLQFLFEYFSETQRNKGNFPGRFSGRQFSNSRSEMNVSTLELGDSALYLCASSWTRGAETQYFGPGTRLLVL.

This chain uses TRBV15 with TRBJ1-5, with a weak D call TRBD1 (5 bases). The CDR3 length is 15 residues. Per the germline V gene, CDR1 is LNHNV and CDR2 is YYDKDF (reference sequence). V lost 0 bases to trimming and J lost 4 bases, with 10 bases between them. The CDR3 here is CATSRDPGGNQPQHF. Written as DNA, the CDR3 is TGTGCCACCAGCAGAGATCCCGGGGGGAATCAGCCCCAGCATTTT.

The chain is built from TRBV18 and TRBJ2-7, with TRBD1 matching over 7 bases. CDR1 and CDR2 from the germline V gene are KGHSH and LQKENI. The CDR3 runs to 13 residues. The J segment lost 9 bases and the V segment lost 2 bases, leaving 7 bases of the junction unmatched. CDR3: CASSPEQGIGQYF. The CDR3 DNA reads as TGTGCCAGCTCACCAGAACAGGGGATTGGGCAGTACTTC.

The V gene is TRBV30, the J gene TRBJ2-3; D may be TRBD2 (6 bases). This CDR3 spans 15 amino acids. Germline CDR1 GTSNPN, CDR2 SVGIG (reference sequence). CDR3 loop: CAGTPSDLPTDTQYF. The CDR3 nucleotides read TGTGCTGGTACCCCTAGCGACTTACCCACAGATACGCAGTATTTT.

The rearrangement joins TRBV6-1 to TRBJ1-3; TRBD1 agrees at 7 bases. The germline CDR1 and CDR2 sequences are MNHNS and SASEGT. Trimming cost V 6 bases and J 2 bases; bases outside gene matches: 7. The CDR3 is 15 amino acids. CDR3 amino acids: CASSPGQRTGNTIYF. CDR3 in DNA: TGTGCCAGCAGCCCGGGACAGAGAACTGGAAACACCATATATTTT.

The chain uses TRBV10-3 and TRBJ2-7; 7 bases fit TRBD1. Germline-derived CDR1 and CDR2 are ENHRY and SYGVKD. Trimming removed 6 bases from V and 3 bases from J; junction bases left unmatched: 5. The CDR3 spans 13 residues. CDR3 loop: CAIRGDSDYEQYF. The DNA of the CDR3 is TGTGCCATCAGGGGGGACAGCGACTACGAGCAGTACTTC.

The V call is TRBV10-2, the J call TRBJ1-6; perhaps TRBD1 as D (5 bases). The germline V and J ends were trimmed by 7 bases and 8 bases, with 15 bases remaining between them. The CDR3 consists of 14 residues. Germline V CDR1 and CDR2: WSHSY, SAAADI. CDR3 in DNA: TGCGCCAGCAACCCCCAGGGCACCCATTCACCCCTCCACTTT. Its protein is CASNPQGTHSPLHF.

Here the CDR3 DNA reads TGTGCCAGCAGCTTAGCAGGCGGGGGGACACCTTGGAATGAGCAGTTCTTC. This sequence encodes CASSLAGGGTPWNEQFF. The chain combines TRBV7-2 with TRBJ2-1; 8 bases line up with TRBD2. The V segment lost 0 bases and the J segment 7 bases; nucleotides outside the gene matches: 11. The CDR3 sequence is 17 residues long. Germline V CDR1 and CDR2: SGHTA, FQGNSA.

The chain combines TRBV6-5 with TRBJ1-2; D is unresolved. V was cut by 0 bases and J by 8 bases, with 13 bases left in between. Germline CDR1 is MNHEY and CDR2 is SVGAGI. CDR3 size: 14 residues. The CDR3 region is CASSYSEALGGYTF. The DNA for the CDR3 is TGTGCCAGCAGTTACTCGGAGGCGCTCGGAGGCTACACCTTC.

This clone was observed a few times. The CDR3: CASSQGGGQPQHF. Written as DNA, the CDR3 is TGCGCCAGCAGCCAAGGGGGGGGGCAGCCCCAGCATTTT. This chain links TRBV4-1 with TRBJ1-5, with D maybe TRBD1 (5 bases). Germline V lookup: CDR1 MGHRA, CDR2 YSYEKL. V was trimmed by 1 base and J by 7 bases, leaving 8 bases between them. This CDR3 spans 13 amino acids.

This sequence joins TRBV4-2 and TRBJ1-2; D is ambiguous. CDR1 and CDR2 from the germline V gene are LGHNA and YNFKEQ. CDR3 size: 15 residues. Trimming shortened V by 4 bases and J by 14 bases, and 26 bases separated the two germline ends. DNA of the CDR3: TGTGCCAGCAGCCTAATGAATGACGGCCTCTCCACGGGGACCTTC. Translation gives CASSLMNDGLSTGTF.

This chain uses TRBV5-6 with TRBJ1-4, with D maybe TRBD1 (6 bases). This CDR3 has 17 residues. Germline CDR1 and CDR2: SGHDT and YYEEEE. V was shortened by 6 bases and J by 4 bases, with 22 bases between the two germline ends. The CDR3 protein is CASTEDRGARGNEKLFF. In nucleotides, the CDR3 is TGTGCCAGCACCGAGGACAGAGGAGCACGGGGTAATGAAAAACTGTTTTTT.

CDR3 DNA sequence: TGTGCCAGCAGCCTGAATCGGTACGAGCAGTACTTC. It is translated as CASSLNRYEQYF. The chain combines TRBV5-8 with TRBJ2-7; D ambiguous. The V gene lost 4 bases and the J gene lost 4 bases, with 9 bases spanning the gap. Germline CDR1 SGHTS, CDR2 YDEGEE. The CDR3 covers 12 residues.

The CDR3 protein is CASSPSRSLETQYF. The CDR3 region has the DNA TGTGCCAGCAGCCCTAGCCGGTCGTTGGAGACCCAGTACTTC. The chain combines TRBV11-1 with TRBJ2-5, with a tentative D call TRBD2 (5 bases). The CDR3 covers 14 residues. Trimming took 5 bases from V and 5 from J, leaving 15 bases between them. Germline-derived CDR1 and CDR2 are SGHAT and FQDESV (reference sequence).

The rearrangement joins TRBV21-1 to TRBJ2-7; the table's D call, TRBD2, was not checked against the DNA. TRBV21-1 is listed as a pseudogene. The CDR3 is 13 residues long. CDR3 sequence reads: CASSKMRGSEQYF. For the CDR3, the DNA is TGTGCCAGCAGCAAGATGCGGGGCTCCGAGCAGTACTTC.

The V and J genes are TRBV6-1 and TRBJ2-7, with unresolved D. V was clipped by 3 bases and J by 2 bases, with 2 bases between them. Germline V gene lookup returns CDR1 MNHNS and CDR2 SASEGT. CDR3 size: 11 residues. CDR3 nucleotides: TGTGCCAGCAGTGACACCTACGAGCAGTACTTC. It translates to CASSDTYEQYF.

The chain couples TRBV7-2 to TRBJ1-1, with 7 bases that match TRBD1. With 4 bases clipped from V and 1 base from J, the junction kept 3 bases outside the gene matches. The CDR3 is 14 amino acids. The germline gives CDR1 SGHTA, CDR2 FQGNSA. DNA of the CDR3: TGTGCCAGCAGCTCGGGACAGCGGAACACTGAAGCTTTCTTT. Protein: CASSSGQRNTEAFF.

This chain connects TRBV5-1 to TRBJ2-2, with 8 bases fitting TRBD2. V shed 3 bases, J shed 8 bases, and the junction held 9 bases outside the gene matches. The germline V gene encodes CDR1 SGHRS and CDR2 YFSETQ. The CDR3 is 15 amino acids. The CDR3 is CASSWGAGVAGELFF. As DNA, the CDR3 is TGCGCCAGCAGCTGGGGAGCGGGGGTCGCAGGGGAGCTGTTTTTT.